Listed here are 26 T cell receptor beta chains from one sample, sequenced in a study of OX40 agonist ivuxolimab in advanced cancers. TCRdb's copy holds only in-frame clones and misses some; the assay was immunoSEQ multiplex PCR. The sample consists of 65,000 to 95,000 clones, 89% of them appearing once. The material was CD4+ or CD8+ T cells sorted from blood, obtained in a trial of the OX40 agonist ivuxolimab. The receptors come from an adult with an advanced solid tumor such as melanoma, head and neck, liver or kidney cancer.

This clone was picked up one time. The V and J genes are TRBV6-6 and TRBJ1-1; D is perhaps TRBD1 (5 bases). Germline CDR1 MNHNY, CDR2 SVGAGI (reference sequence). Trimming took 0 bases from V and 0 from J, leaving 5 bases between them. The CDR3 runs to 14 residues. The DNA for the CDR3 is TGTGCCAGCAGTTACTCGGGACTGAACACTGAAGCTTTCTTT. This translates into CASSYSGLNTEAFF.

The V call is TRBV18, the J call TRBJ1-1; the D gene is possibly TRBD1 (6 bases). The CDR3 loop spans 15 amino acids. V lost 6 bases and J lost 6, with 20 bases in between. Germline values: CDR1 KGHSH, CDR2 LQKENI. CDR3 region: CASSPGGHRSAEAFF. CDR3 coding DNA: TGTGCCAGCTCTCCCGGGGGCCACCGGAGCGCTGAAGCTTTCTTT.

V and J are TRBV28 and TRBJ2-7; D is uncertain. The germline gives CDR1 MDHEN, CDR2 SYDVKM. This CDR3 is built from 16 residues. V lost 5 bases, J lost 2 bases, and 19 bases lay in between. The CDR3 DNA reads as TGTGCCAGCAGTGCCACCGGGTCTCCGATCGCCTACGAGCAGTACTTC. Its translation: CASSATGSPIAYEQYF.

The rearrangement links TRBV5-1 to TRBJ2-7; 8 positions agree with TRBD2. Per germline, CDR1 SGHRS and CDR2 YFSETQ. The V gene end was trimmed by 3 bases and the J gene end by 5 bases; junction bases not matched to a gene: 1. The CDR3 has 12 residues. CDR3 sequence (DNA): TGCGCCAGCAGCTCACTAGCGGACGAGCAGTACTTC. Its protein is CASSSLADEQYF. Supplemented by reference TRBV5-1 and TRBJ2-7, the full variable domain reads KAGVTQTPRYLIKTRGQQVTLSCSPISGHRSVSWYQQTPGQGLQFLFEYFSETQRNKGNFPGRFSGRQFSNSRSEMNVSTLELGDSALYLCASSSLADEQYFGPGTRLTVT.

This clone has just one count. V is TRBV19 and J is TRBJ1-5; D is possibly TRBD1 (6 bases). Trimming removed 1 base from V and 5 bases from J, with 12 bases in between. CDR3 length: 15 amino acids. From germline, CDR1 is LNHDA and CDR2 SQIVND (reference sequence). CDR3 sequence (DNA): TGTGCCAGTAGTATAGTTTCGGGGGCGTATCAGCCCCAGCATTTT. The encoded protein is CASSIVSGAYQPQHF. Together with reference TRBV19 and TRBJ1-5, the CDR3 gives the full variable domain: DGGITQSPKYLFRKEGQNVTLSCEQNLNHDAMYWYRQDPGQGLRLIYYSQIVNDFQKGDIAEGYSVSREKKESFPLTVTSAQKNPTAFYLCASSIVSGAYQPQHFGDGTRLSIL.

The chain carries TRBV6-1 and TRBJ1-5; no reliable D call. From germline, CDR1 is MNHNS and CDR2 SASEGT. There are 15 residues in the CDR3. V lost 6 bases and J 4 bases, leaving 16 bases between the germline ends. The CDR3 sequence is CASRVTQGFNQPQHF. In nucleotides, the CDR3 is TGTGCCAGCAGGGTAACGCAAGGGTTTAATCAGCCCCAGCATTTT.

The V gene is TRBV10-3, the J gene TRBJ2-1; D possibly corresponds to TRBD2 (6 bases). The CDR3 has 14 amino acids. With 4 bases removed from V and 2 bases from J, the gap between germline ends came to 9 bases. Germline V gives CDR1 ENHRY, CDR2 SYGVKD. This CDR3 is CAISAGDPYNEQFF. The CDR3 DNA follows: TGTGCCATCAGTGCGGGGGACCCCTACAATGAGCAGTTCTTC.

The rearrangement joins TRBV11-1 to TRBJ2-6, with 7 positions matching TRBD1. Germline CDR1 is SGHAT and CDR2 is FQDESV (reference sequence). The J segment lost 2 bases and the V segment lost 5 bases, leaving 6 bases of the junction unmatched. This CDR3 spans 16 amino acids. The CDR3 here is CASSLSTGPGANVLTF. The CDR3 bases are TGTGCCAGCAGCCTATCGACAGGGCCTGGGGCCAACGTCCTGACTTTC.

The chain joins TRBV30 to TRBJ1-2, with a weak D call TRBD1 (5 bases). V was pared by 2 bases and J by 5 bases, with 15 bases between. The CDR3 extends over 14 amino acids. Germline-derived CDR1 and CDR2 are GTSNPN and SVGIG (reference sequence). The chain's CDR3 is CAWSNPSEGYGYTF. The DNA for the CDR3 is TGTGCCTGGAGTAACCCTTCTGAGGGGTATGGCTACACCTTC.

The chain combines TRBV5-1 with TRBJ1-1, with 9 bases matching TRBD1. This CDR3 contains 16 residues. After removal of 0 bases from V and 0 bases from J, the junction contained 3 bases not matched to a gene. CDR1 is SGHRS, CDR2 YFSETQ, per germline. The CDR3 sequence is CASSLGTGAMNTEAFF. The CDR3 DNA reads TGCGCCAGCAGCTTGGGGACAGGGGCCATGAACACTGAAGCTTTCTTT.

The chain recombines TRBV19 with TRBJ1-5; 10 nucleotides match TRBD1. Germline CDR1 LNHDA, CDR2 SQIVND (reference sequence). CDR3 size: 16 residues. The V gene end was trimmed by 5 bases and the J gene end by 9 bases; junction bases not matched to a gene: 13. CDR3 sequence (DNA): TGTGCCAGTAGTCACTCGGACAGGGGGAACCCCCGGCCCCAGCATTTT. Residues: CASSHSDRGNPRPQHF.

This rearrangement joins TRBV11-2 to TRBJ1-4; possible D gene TRBD1, 5 bases. Trimming stripped 5 bases from V and 0 bases from J, with 13 bases between. The CDR3 length is 16 residues. Germline V gene data show CDR1 as SGHAT and CDR2 as FQNNGV. CDR3 sequence (DNA): TGTGCCAGCAGCCCCCTCGGGGGGGCAACTAATGAAAAACTGTTTTTT. Its protein is CASSPLGGATNEKLFF.

CDR3 sequence reads: CASSTGLAFGTDTQYF. The CDR3 DNA is TGCGCCAGCAGCACGGGACTAGCGTTCGGCACAGATACGCAGTATTTT. The J gene is TRBJ2-3, the V gene TRBV5-1; TRBD2 agrees at 10 bases. This CDR3 comprises 16 residues. J was trimmed by 1 base and V by 4 bases; bases with no gene match: 6. CDR1 and CDR2 (germline): SGHRS, YFSETQ.

The chain carries TRBV19 and TRBJ2-3; perhaps TRBD1 as D (6 bases). CDR1 and CDR2 (germline): LNHDA, SQIVND (reference sequence). This CDR3 contains 14 residues. Trimming shortened V by 5 bases and J by 2 bases, and 11 bases separated the two germline ends. The CDR3 nucleotides are TGTGCCAGTAGTTACGGACAGTCCACAGATACGCAGTATTTT. Protein product: CASSYGQSTDTQYF.

The chain links TRBV5-1 to TRBJ2-1; D uncertain. Per germline, CDR1 SGHRS and CDR2 YFSETQ. This CDR3 comprises 14 residues. Trimming took 1 base from V and 8 from J, leaving 13 bases between them. The CDR3 nucleotides are TGCGCCAGCAGCTTGTATCTCAGCTGGGATGAGCAGTTCTTC. This codes for CASSLYLSWDEQFF.

This clone came up once. The CDR3 DNA follows: TGTGCCAGCAGCCCAATCGACAGGAGACTAGCGGACGACCTCTACGAGCAGTACTTC. Its protein product is CASSPIDRRLADDLYEQYF. J is TRBJ2-7 and V is TRBV28; 9 bases fit TRBD2. Germline values: CDR1 MDHEN, CDR2 SYDVKM. Trimming removed 6 bases from V and 3 bases from J; junction bases left unmatched: 21. The CDR3 is made up of 19 amino acids.

This sequence joins TRBV6-6 and TRBJ2-7; D is ambiguous. V was clipped by 0 bases and J by 12 bases, with 9 bases between them. The CDR3 spans 11 residues. Germline CDR1 and CDR2: MNHNY and SVGAGI (reference sequence). The CDR3 bases are TGTGCCAGCAGTTACTCGAGAATTATGTACTTC. Its protein is CASSYSRIMYF.

Here the CDR3 DNA reads TGCGCCAGCAGCTTGAACAGTCCTGGCAATGAGCAGTTCTTC. It codes for CASSLNSPGNEQFF. The rearrangement uses TRBV5-1 and TRBJ2-1; D not certain. CDR1 and CDR2 (germline): SGHRS, YFSETQ. The CDR3 sequence is 14 residues long. V lost 1 base, J lost 6 bases, and 11 bases lay in between.

This clone came up once. The chain uses TRBV28 and TRBJ1-6, with D perhaps matching TRBD1 (6 bases). Deletions cut 8 bases from V and 7 bases from J, with 9 bases between. Germline lookup yields CDR1 MDHEN and CDR2 SYDVKM. The CDR3 is 12 residues long. CDR3: CASGQQNSPLHF. The CDR3 DNA follows: TGTGCCAGCGGACAGCAAAATTCACCCCTCCACTTT.

The genes are TRBV10-3 and TRBJ1-1, with D possibly matching TRBD1 (5 bases). Germline CDR1 reads ENHRY; CDR2 reads SYGVKD. V dropped 5 bases and J dropped 7 bases, with 17 bases sitting between them. The CDR3 extends over 14 amino acids. The CDR3 coding sequence is TGTGCCATCAGTCCTTCGCCGGGGGACCGTGAAGCTTTCTTT. Its translation is CAISPSPGDREAFF.

The genes are TRBV6-1 and TRBJ1-1, with a tentative D call TRBD1 (6 bases). The CDR3 length is 15 residues. The V and J ends lost 1 base and 0 bases respectively, with 9 bases between them. Germline lookup yields CDR1 MNHNS and CDR2 SASEGT. CDR3: CASSEEGGMNTEAFF. Here the CDR3 DNA reads TGTGCCAGCAGTGAAGAGGGGGGTATGAACACTGAAGCTTTCTTT.

The chain has TRBV10-3 and TRBJ1-3; D is perhaps TRBD1 (5 bases). Per germline, CDR1 ENHRY and CDR2 SYGVKD. The CDR3 is made up of 15 amino acids. Between the trimmed V and J ends, which lost 6 bases and 3 bases, there was a span of 15 bases. CDR3 DNA: TGTGCCATCAGCCTGACGGGGGGAATTGGAAACACCATATATTTT. It specifies CAISLTGGIGNTIYF.

The chain is built from TRBV9 and TRBJ1-3, with D uncertain. CDR1 is SGDLS and CDR2 is YYNGEE in the germline V gene. The CDR3 spans 13 residues. Trimming shortened V by 0 bases and J by 8 bases, and 9 bases separated the two germline ends. CDR3 residues: CASSVATGDTIYF. CDR3 nucleotides: TGTGCCAGCAGCGTAGCTACTGGTGACACCATATATTTT. Using reference TRBV9 and TRBJ1-3 for the parts outside the CDR3, the full variable domain is DSGVTQTPKHLITATGQRVTLRCSPRSGDLSVYWYQQSLDQGLQFLIQYYNGEERAKGNILERFSAQQFPDLHSELNLSSLELGDSALYFCASSVATGDTIYFGEGSWLTVV.

A few counts support this clone. The V and J genes are TRBV14 and TRBJ1-1; D is undetermined. CDR3 length: 13 residues. The V gene's germline CDR1 is SGHDN and CDR2 FVKESK. The germline V and J ends were trimmed by 4 bases and 0 bases, with 6 bases remaining between them. CDR3 loop: CASSRTVNTEAFF. The CDR3 DNA sequence: TGTGCCAGCAGCCGGACTGTGAACACTGAAGCTTTCTTT. Supplemented by reference TRBV14 and TRBJ1-1, the full variable domain reads EAGVTQFPSHSVIEKGQTVTLRCDPISGHDNLYWYRRVMGKEIKFLLHFVKESKQDESGMPNNRFLAERTGGTYSTLKVQPAELEDSGVYFCASSRTVNTEAFFGQGTRLTVV.

V is TRBV5-1 and J is TRBJ2-5; 12 bases are a match to TRBD2. The germline V gene encodes CDR1 SGHRS and CDR2 YFSETQ. V lost 0 bases, J lost 6 bases, and 9 bases stayed unmatched. This CDR3 is built from 17 residues. The CDR3 here is CASSLGAGLAGKQTQYF. CDR3 DNA sequence: TGCGCCAGCAGCTTGGGTGCCGGACTAGCGGGGAAACAGACCCAGTACTTC.

The chain is built from TRBV4-1 and TRBJ2-3, with 9 bases aligning to TRBD2. The germline gives CDR1 MGHRA, CDR2 YSYEKL. The junction had 4 bases not matched to a gene; V was cut back by 6 bases and J by 0 bases. CDR3 length: 15 residues. The chain's CDR3 is CASRASGISTDTQYF. DNA for the CDR3: TGCGCCAGCAGAGCTAGCGGGATCAGCACAGATACGCAGTATTTT.